This TCR beta chain was recorded in a study of blood T cells in healthy people across ages. Broader study findings: Donor CMV status was unknown, possibly confounding expanded clonotype changes. PBMCs went unsorted, and a conclusive naive versus antigen-experienced comparison was therefore prevented. It was the long-lived donors that had more naive CD4+ cells and higher diversity than aged donors.

This clonotype was detected a few times. No antigen is known for it. A J-beta primer mix and a sample-barcoded 5' primer were used in a second PCR of roughly 6 to 11 cycles. Per-sample output comprised a minimum of 3 million paired-end reads containing CDR3. TCRdb ran MiXCR on the 5' RACE reads and lists one entry per CDR3 protein. The sample lists about 290,000 distinct CDR3 sequences, roughly 26% occurring once. The clonotype comes from a woman between 70 and 85 years old in good health. Specimen: blood.

Here the CDR3 DNA reads TGTGCCAGCACCCGGGGACTAGCGGTGTACAATGAGCAGTTCTTC. Protein: CASTRGLAVYNEQFF. The rearrangement uses TRBV2 and TRBJ2-1; the match to TRBD2 covers 11 bases. The germline gives CDR1 SNHLY, CDR2 FYNNEI. V shed 7 bases and J 4 bases; nucleotides not matched to a gene: 6. The CDR3 is 15 amino acids.